This T cell receptor (beta chain) was captured by sequencing in a study of shared clonotypes between healthy human individuals. As for the study in general: The study used three CD4 naive, three CD4 memory, two CD8 naive and one CD8 memory plate per donor.

Measured with immunoSEQ multiplex PCR; TCRdb has only the in-frame clones, and not every one. This sample has millions of clones, with about 95% found just once. A few counts support this clone. Terminally differentiated effector memory CD45RA+ cells were excluded by CCR7 positive selection of CD45RO-negative cells. This CDR3 is 15 amino acids long. CDR1 is GTSNPN, CDR2 SVGIG, per germline (reference sequence). V was pared by 3 bases and J by 6 bases, with 5 bases of the junction left unmatched. Material: naive CD8+ T cells sorted from blood. The J gene is TRBJ2-3, the V gene TRBV30, with 14 bases lining up with TRBD2. This TCR was recovered from a man between 18 and 29 years old in good health. This chain's CDR3 is CAWRGTSGSRDTQYF. In DNA, the CDR3 is TGTGCCTGGAGGGGGACTAGCGGGAGTCGGGATACGCAGTATTTT. Complete variable domain (other parts from reference TRBV30 and TRBJ2-3): SQTIHQWPATLVQPVGSPLSLECTVEGTSNPNLYWYRQAAGRGLQLLFYSVGIGQISSEVPQNLSASRPQDRQFILSSKKLLLSDSGFYLCAWRGTSGSRDTQYFGPGTRLTVL.